Listed here are 2 T cell receptor beta chains from one sample, sequenced in a study of T cell responses to AZD1222 COVID-19 vaccine. TCRdb's table, derived via immunoSEQ multiplex PCR, lists solely in-frame clones and lacks some. The data show approximately 150,000 clones, roughly 93% seen once. The sequences come from peripheral blood, collected on day 0 of AZD1222 vaccination. These TCRs come from an adult in good health.

The rearrangement joins TRBV6-5 to TRBJ1-4; D not resolved. The V gene's germline CDR1 is MNHEY and CDR2 SVGAGI. Between the trimmed V and J ends, which lost 2 bases and 8 bases, there was a span of 6 bases. The CDR3 sequence is 12 residues long. CDR3 in DNA: TGTGCCAGCAGTTACGACCGGGAAAAACTGTTTTTT. This codes for CASSYDREKLFF.

V usage is TRBV5-1 and J usage is TRBJ2-1; D gene uncertain. V dropped 0 bases and J dropped 9 bases, with 13 bases sitting between them. The CDR3 consists of 14 residues. Germline V lookup: CDR1 SGHRS, CDR2 YFSETQ. Here the CDR3 reads CASSLVRTLGEQFF. DNA of the CDR3: TGCGCCAGCAGCTTGGTCCGGACCTTAGGTGAGCAGTTCTTC.